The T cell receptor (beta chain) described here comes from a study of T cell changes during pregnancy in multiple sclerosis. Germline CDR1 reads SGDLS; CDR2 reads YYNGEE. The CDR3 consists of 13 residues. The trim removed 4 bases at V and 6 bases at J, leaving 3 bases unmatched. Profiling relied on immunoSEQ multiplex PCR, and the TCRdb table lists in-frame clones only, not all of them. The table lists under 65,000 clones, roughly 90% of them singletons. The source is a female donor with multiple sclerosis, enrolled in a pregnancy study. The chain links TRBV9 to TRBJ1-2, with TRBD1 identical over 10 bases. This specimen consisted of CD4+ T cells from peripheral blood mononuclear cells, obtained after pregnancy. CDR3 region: CASSRGTGDGYTF. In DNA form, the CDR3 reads TGTGCCAGCAGCCGTGGGACAGGGGATGGCTACACCTTC.